This T cell receptor (beta chain) was documented in a study of early stage breast cancer tumors. The overall study: Most invasive tumors, about 80% of the 16, were ER+/PR+/HER2-. Samples were sequenced at 7.5 to 10-fold average coverage.

The CDR3 sequence is 11 residues long. V lost 6 bases, J lost 9 bases, and 9 bases lay in between. The germline V gene has CDR1 SGHKS and CDR2 YYEKEE (reference sequence). The assay was immunoSEQ multiplex PCR, and TCRdb's table has in-frame clones only and misses some. The table shows under 30,000 clones, with around 70% occurring only once. The sequenced sample was blood. The chain employs TRBV5-5 and TRBJ2-2; D is unclear. This TCR was recovered from a person aged 45 to 59 with breast cancer. In DNA form, the CDR3 reads TGTGCCAGCACCCTGACCAGGGAGCTGTTTTTT. It encodes CASTLTRELFF.